Below are 14 T cell receptor beta chains sequenced from a single sample in a study of blood T cell repertoires in COVID-19. The data were produced by immunoSEQ multiplex PCR, yet TCRdb's version contains in-frame clones alone and is incomplete. Of 250,000 to 300,000 clones detected, around 80% appear once; the ten largest clones hold approximately 4%. Sample: PBMCs or T cells enriched from blood (not recorded which). The receptors derive from a man aged 30 to 39 with acute COVID-19.

The rearrangement uses TRBV19 and TRBJ2-1, with 7 bases matching TRBD2. CDR1 is LNHDA, CDR2 SQIVND, per germline (reference sequence). The CDR3 is 16 amino acids. V shed 8 bases and J 0 bases; nucleotides not matched to a gene: 10. The CDR3 sequence: CASRKTSASSYNEQFF. CDR3 sequence (DNA): TGTGCCAGTCGAAAAACTAGCGCCAGCTCCTACAATGAGCAGTTCTTC.

This chain uses TRBV7-9 with TRBJ1-1; 9 bases fit TRBD1. Germline CDR1 and CDR2: SEHNR and FQNEAQ (reference sequence). The CDR3 totals 16 residues. V shed 5 bases and J 2 bases; nucleotides not matched to a gene: 9. This CDR3 is CASSLGTGQFNTEAFF. In nucleotides, the CDR3 is TGTGCCAGCAGCCTCGGGACAGGGCAGTTTAACACTGAAGCTTTCTTT.

The V gene is TRBV28, the J gene TRBJ2-7; 9 bases fit TRBD1. After removal of 3 bases from V and 2 bases from J, the junction contained 11 bases not matched to a gene. The CDR3 covers 17 residues. The germline V gene has CDR1 MDHEN and CDR2 SYDVKM. The CDR3 nucleotides are TGTGCCAGCAGTTTCACCGGGACAGGGAGTTCGCCCTACGAGCAGTACGTC. Protein sequence: CASSFTGTGSSPYEQYV.

The chain carries TRBV9 and TRBJ1-6; D may be TRBD1 (5 bases). Germline CDR1 is SGDLS and CDR2 is YYNGEE. The CDR3 covers 15 residues. The germline V and J ends were trimmed by 3 bases and 6 bases, with 13 bases remaining between them. The CDR3 DNA follows: TGTGCCAGCAGCGCCTGGGGGGTGGGTAATTCACCCCTCCACTTT. Protein sequence: CASSAWGVGNSPLHF.

The chain employs TRBV29-1 and TRBJ2-1, with 7 bases lining up with TRBD1. Losses at the gene ends were 0 bases for V and 1 base for J; bases not matched to a gene: 9. The CDR3 is 17 residues long. From germline, CDR1 is SQVTM and CDR2 ANQGSEA. CDR3 loop: CSVEDGVDRVSYNEQFF. Here the CDR3 DNA reads TGCAGCGTTGAAGATGGGGTCGACAGGGTTTCCTACAATGAGCAGTTCTTC.

V is TRBV27 and J is TRBJ2-3; tentatively, D is TRBD1 (5 bases). Per the germline V gene, CDR1 is MNHEY and CDR2 is SMNVEV (reference sequence). V was trimmed by 2 bases and J by 5 bases, leaving 26 bases between them. The CDR3 extends over 19 amino acids. The CDR3 nucleotides are TGTGCCAGCAGTTTAAAAGGGGCCTCAGGATTTGACGTTAGAGATACGCAGTATTTT. Translating it yields CASSLKGASGFDVRDTQYF.

J is TRBJ1-1 and V is TRBV19; the D is unclear. Trimming took off 2 bases at V and 0 bases at J, with 10 bases between the two ends. From germline, CDR1 is LNHDA and CDR2 SQIVND (reference sequence). The CDR3 covers 15 residues. In nucleotides, the CDR3 is TGTGCCAGTAGTATAATCGGTAGCCTGAACACTGAAGCTTTCTTT. This sequence encodes CASSIIGSLNTEAFF.

The V gene is TRBV6-5, the J gene TRBJ1-2; TRBD1 is a possible D gene (5 bases). CDR1 is MNHEY, CDR2 SVGAGI, per germline. Trimming took off 5 bases at V and 5 bases at J, with 12 bases between the two ends. The CDR3 length is 13 residues. In DNA, the CDR3 is TGTGCCAGCAGTCGGGACGGGGGATATGGCTACACCTTC. Its protein product is CASSRDGGYGYTF.

The chain joins TRBV11-1 to TRBJ1-1; no clear D gene. CDR3 length equals 14 residues. V was clipped by 4 bases and J by 6 bases, with 15 bases between them. Germline CDR1 and CDR2: SGHAT and FQDESV (reference sequence). In nucleotides, the CDR3 is TGTGCCAGCAGCTCCCAATACAGCGGCGCTGAAGCTTTCTTT. Translated: CASSSQYSGAEAFF.

The rearrangement joins TRBV6-2 or TRBV6-3 to TRBJ1-5; 9 nucleotides match TRBD1. Germline V gene lookup returns CDR1 MNHEY and CDR2 SVGEGT. The CDR3 is 16 amino acids. Unmatched junction bases numbered 6, after V lost 4 bases and J lost 2 bases. CDR3 coding DNA: TGTGCCAGCAGTTCATGGACAGGGGATGGCAATCAGCCCCAGCATTTT. It encodes CASSSWTGDGNQPQHF.

The chain carries TRBV3-1 (or the pseudogene TRBV3-2) and TRBJ1-1; a possible D gene is TRBD1 (6 bases). Germline-derived CDR1 and CDR2 are LGHDT and YNNKEL (reference sequence). CDR3 length equals 15 residues. Trimming removed 4 bases from V and 0 bases from J, with 12 bases in between. CDR3 sequence reads: CASSRGGGLNTEAFF. Here the CDR3 DNA reads TGTGCCAGCAGCCGAGGGGGGGGCCTGAACACTGAAGCTTTCTTT.

Only one count was recorded for this clone. V gene TRBV5-1 combines with J gene TRBJ1-2, with TRBD1 identical over 9 bases. Unmatched junction bases numbered 2, after V lost 2 bases and J lost 6 bases. Germline V CDR1 and CDR2: SGHRS, YFSETQ. The CDR3 covers 13 residues. CDR3 residues: CASSFGQGNGYTF. As DNA, the CDR3 is TGCGCCAGCAGCTTCGGACAGGGGAATGGCTACACCTTC.

The chain is built from TRBV27 and TRBJ2-5; 7 nucleotides align to TRBD1. The CDR3 is 13 amino acids. Per the germline V gene, CDR1 is MNHEY and CDR2 is SMNVEV (reference sequence). Losses at the gene ends were 3 bases for V and 5 bases for J; bases not matched to a gene: 3. In DNA, the CDR3 is TGTGCCAGCAGTTTTACAGGGGCGGAGACCCAGTACTTC. Protein sequence: CASSFTGAETQYF.

V is TRBV7-8 and J is TRBJ1-6; TRBD1 aligns across 8 bases. The CDR3 contains 15 residues. With V trimmed by 7 bases and J by 7 bases, 9 bases remained unmatched. CDR1 and CDR2 from the germline V gene are SGHVS and FQNEAQ. CDR3 DNA sequence: TGTGCCAGCAACCCCGGACAGGGAAGGAATTCACCCCTCCACTTT. Amino acid sequence: CASNPGQGRNSPLHF. The variable domain in full, with the rest retrieved from reference TRBV7-8 and TRBJ1-6, is GAGVSQSPRYKVAKRGQDVALRCDPISGHVSLFWYQQALGQGPEFLTYFQNEAQLDKSGLPSDRFFAERPEGSVSTLKIQRTQQEDSAVYLCASNPGQGRNSPLHFGNGTRLTVT.